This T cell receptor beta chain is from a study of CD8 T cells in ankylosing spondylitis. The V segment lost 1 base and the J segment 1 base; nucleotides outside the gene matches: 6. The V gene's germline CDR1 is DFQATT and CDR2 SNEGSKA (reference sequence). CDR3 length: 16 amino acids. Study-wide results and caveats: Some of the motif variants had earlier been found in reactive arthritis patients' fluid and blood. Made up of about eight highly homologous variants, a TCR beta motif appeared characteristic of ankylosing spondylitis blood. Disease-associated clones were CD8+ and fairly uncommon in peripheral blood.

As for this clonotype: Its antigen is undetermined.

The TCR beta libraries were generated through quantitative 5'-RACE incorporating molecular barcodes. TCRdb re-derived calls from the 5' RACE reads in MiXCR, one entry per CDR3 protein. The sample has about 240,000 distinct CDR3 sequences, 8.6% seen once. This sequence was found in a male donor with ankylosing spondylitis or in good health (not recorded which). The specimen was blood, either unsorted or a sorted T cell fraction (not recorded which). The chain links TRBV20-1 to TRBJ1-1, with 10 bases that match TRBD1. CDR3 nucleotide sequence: TGCAGTGCTAGAGTGGGGACAGGGGCCCCGAACACTGAAGCTTTCTTT. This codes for CSARVGTGAPNTEAFF.